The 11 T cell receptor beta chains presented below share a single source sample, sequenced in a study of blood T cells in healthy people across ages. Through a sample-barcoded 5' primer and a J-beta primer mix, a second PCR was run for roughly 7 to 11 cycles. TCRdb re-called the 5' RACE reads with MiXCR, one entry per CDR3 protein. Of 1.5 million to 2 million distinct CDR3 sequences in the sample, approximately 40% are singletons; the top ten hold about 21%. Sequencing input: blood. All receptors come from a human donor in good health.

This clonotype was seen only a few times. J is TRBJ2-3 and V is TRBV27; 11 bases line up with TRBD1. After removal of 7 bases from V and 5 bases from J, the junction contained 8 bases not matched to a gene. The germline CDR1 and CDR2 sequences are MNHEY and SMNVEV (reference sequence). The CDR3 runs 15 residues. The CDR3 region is CASILRDRGIDTQYF. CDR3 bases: TGTGCCAGCATCCTCCGGGACAGGGGGATAGATACGCAGTATTTT.

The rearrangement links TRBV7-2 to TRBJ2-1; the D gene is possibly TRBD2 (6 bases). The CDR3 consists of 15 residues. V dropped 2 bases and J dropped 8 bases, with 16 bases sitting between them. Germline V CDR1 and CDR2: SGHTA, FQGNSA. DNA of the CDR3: TGTGCCAGCAGCTTATGGGGACTGGGTAAGGATGAGCAGTTCTTC. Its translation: CASSLWGLGKDEQFF.

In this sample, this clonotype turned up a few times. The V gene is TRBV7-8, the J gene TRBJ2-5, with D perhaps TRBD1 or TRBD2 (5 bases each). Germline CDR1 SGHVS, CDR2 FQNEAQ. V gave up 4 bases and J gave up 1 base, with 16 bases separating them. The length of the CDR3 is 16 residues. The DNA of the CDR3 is TGTGCCAGCAGCTCTGGACCCTCGAGGGGCCAAGAGACCCAGTACTTC. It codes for CASSSGPSRGQETQYF.

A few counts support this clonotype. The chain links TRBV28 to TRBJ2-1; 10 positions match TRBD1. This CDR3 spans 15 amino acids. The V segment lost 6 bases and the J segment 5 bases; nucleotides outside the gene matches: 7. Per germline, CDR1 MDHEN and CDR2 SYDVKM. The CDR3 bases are TGTGCCAGCAGGATCCGGGACAGGGGTAACAATGAGCAGTTCTTC. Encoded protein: CASRIRDRGNNEQFF.

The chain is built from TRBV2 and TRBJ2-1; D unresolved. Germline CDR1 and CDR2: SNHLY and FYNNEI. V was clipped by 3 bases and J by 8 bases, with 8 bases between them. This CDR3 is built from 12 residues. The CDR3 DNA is TGTGCCAGCAGTGAGGGCTGGGATGAGCAGTTCTTC. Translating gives CASSEGWDEQFF.

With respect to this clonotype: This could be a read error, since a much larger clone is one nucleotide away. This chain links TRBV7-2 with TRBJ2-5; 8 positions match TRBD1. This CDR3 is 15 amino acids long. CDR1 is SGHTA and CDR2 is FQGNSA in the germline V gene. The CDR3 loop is CANSLFQGAGETQYF. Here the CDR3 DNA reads TGTGCCAACAGCTTATTTCAGGGGGCGGGAGAGACCCAGTACTTC.

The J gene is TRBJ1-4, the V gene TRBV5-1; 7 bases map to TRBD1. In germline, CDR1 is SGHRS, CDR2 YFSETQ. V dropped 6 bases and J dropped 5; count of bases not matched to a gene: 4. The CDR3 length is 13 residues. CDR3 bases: TGCGCCAGCATGGCACAGGGGAATGAAAAACTGTTTTTT. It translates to CASMAQGNEKLFF.

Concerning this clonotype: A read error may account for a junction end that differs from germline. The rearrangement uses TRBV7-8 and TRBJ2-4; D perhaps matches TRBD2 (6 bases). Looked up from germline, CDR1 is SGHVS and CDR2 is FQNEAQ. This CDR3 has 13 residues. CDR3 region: CANSLVPGGGEYF. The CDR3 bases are TGTGCCAACAGCTTAGTCCCCGGGGGAGGCGAGTACTTC.

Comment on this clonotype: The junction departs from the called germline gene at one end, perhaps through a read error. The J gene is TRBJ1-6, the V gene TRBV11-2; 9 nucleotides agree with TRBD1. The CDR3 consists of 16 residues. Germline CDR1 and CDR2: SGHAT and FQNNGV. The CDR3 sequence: CASNLGGGTGRAPLHF. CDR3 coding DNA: TGTGCCAGCAACTTAGGTGGCGGGACAGGGCGGGCACCCCTCCACTTT.

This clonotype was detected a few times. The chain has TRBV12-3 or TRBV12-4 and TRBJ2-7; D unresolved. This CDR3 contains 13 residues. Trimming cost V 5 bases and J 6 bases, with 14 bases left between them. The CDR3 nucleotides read TGTGCCAGCAGTCCCTATGCCGCTGGCGAGCAGTACTTC. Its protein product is CASSPYAAGEQYF.

The CDR3 is CSAKVAGPEAFF. DNA of the CDR3: TGCAGTGCGAAGGTAGCGGGCCCTGAAGCTTTCTTT. The chain recombines TRBV20-1 with TRBJ1-1; D ambiguous. This CDR3 comprises 12 residues. The V gene lost 6 bases and the J gene lost 6 bases, with 14 bases spanning the gap. Germline lookup yields CDR1 DFQATT and CDR2 SNEGSKA (reference sequence).